This T cell receptor (beta chain) emerged from a study of T cells in Graves' hyperthyroidism and ophthalmopathy. The wider study: Peripheral blood sampling occurred at initial diagnosis, before any treatment. Study-wide results and caveats: Through a model of 13 V-J features, ophthalmopathy was separated from stable hyperthyroidism. For ophthalmopathy, model prediction preceded onset by a median 6.5 months.

From RNA transcripts, TCR beta CDR3 regions were amplified. When the TCR CDR3 underwent first-round RT-PCR, the HTBI primer set was used. In TCRdb, the multiplex PCR reads were re-called with MiXCR into one record per CDR3 protein. The table includes around 300,000 distinct CDR3 sequences, about an eighth detected once. About this clonotype itself: Its antigen is unknown.

After removal of 0 bases from V and 6 bases from J, the junction contained 16 bases not matched to a gene. Germline V CDR1 and CDR2: SGHTA, FQGNSA. The CDR3 runs 18 residues. PBMCs were collected from an approximately 9.3 ml volume of fresh peripheral blood. The chain couples TRBV7-2 to TRBJ1-2, with 7 bases aligning to TRBD1. The TCR sequence derives from a woman in her twenties or thirties with Graves' hyperthyroidism that later progressed to Graves' ophthalmopathy. Source material: blood. The CDR3 spells CASSLARGMNRQGDGYTF. The CDR3 nucleotides are TGTGCCAGCAGCTTAGCGAGGGGAATGAACAGGCAGGGGGATGGCTACACCTTC.